Listed below are T cell receptor beta chains from one sample, sequenced in a study of regulatory T cells in long-lasting Graves disease. Using its own MiXCR run on the multiplex PCR reads, TCRdb lists one record per CDR3 protein. The table shows a few hundred thousand distinct CDR3 sequences, with 20% occurring only once. The material was peripheral blood mononuclear cells (PBMCs), obtained at new diagnosis, from a patient treated with antithyroid drugs. The receptors shown here come from a female donor with Graves disease. Both conserved end residues are part of each CDR3. The D gene is left open where the match is weak. Clone size is stated in some rows and not others, as once, few, many or a class when expanded.

TRBV12-3/TRBV12-4	TRBD1	TRBJ2-7	many	CASSPYRGYEQYF	TGTGCCAGCAGTCCGTACAGGGGCTACGAGCAGTACTTC
TRBV11-2	TRBD1	TRBJ1-1	many	CASSLRAGGTEAFF	TGTGCCAGCAGCCTAAGAGCAGGGGGCACTGAAGCTTTCTTT
TRBV27	NA	TRBJ2-1	many	CASSLLVNPPGEQFF	TGTGCCAGCAGTTTGCTAGTTAATCCCCCCGGTGAGCAGTTCTTC
TRBV20-1	TRBD2	TRBJ2-7	many	CSARGTSGGYEQYF	TGCAGTGCTAGGGGGACTAGCGGGGGGTACGAGCAGTACTTC
TRBV2	NA	TRBJ2-7	many	CASTLYEQYF	TGTGCCAGCACATTGTACGAGCAGTACTTC
TRBV4-1	TRBD1	TRBJ2-5	NA	CASSPQQGSGETQYF	TGCGCCAGCAGCCCGCAACAGGGGTCGGGCGAGACCCAGTACTTC
TRBV5-5	NA	TRBJ2-3	many	CASSLLNTQYF	TGTGCCAGCAGCTTATTGAATACGCAGTATTTT
TRBV14	NA	TRBJ1-2	many	CASSQERGYGYTF	TGTGCCAGCAGCCAAGAAAGGGGCTATGGCTACACCTTC
TRBV7-9	NA	TRBJ2-5	many	CASSRQRVQAETQYF	TGTGCCAGCAGCAGACAGAGGGTGCAGGCTGAGACCCAGTACTTC
TRBV11-2	TRBD2	TRBJ2-2	many	CASSPTSGGAAGELFF	TGTGCCAGCAGCCCCACTAGCGGGGGGGCGGCCGGGGAGCTGTTTTTT
TRBV11-2	NA	TRBJ1-1	many	CASSLEVSRAAFF	TGTGCCAGCAGCTTAGAAGTCTCACGCGCAGCTTTCTTT
TRBV20-1	TRBD2	TRBJ2-2	many	CSARDYSGGVHGELFF	TGCAGTGCTAGAGACTATAGCGGGGGGGTACACGGGGAGCTGTTTTTT
TRBV5-1	TRBD2	TRBJ2-1	many	CASSSALLAGAYNEQFF	TGCGCCAGCAGCTCCGCCCTACTAGCGGGGGCCTACAATGAGCAGTTCTTC
TRBV4-3	NA	TRBJ1-2	many	CASSQGTFHDGYTF	TGCGCCAGCAGCCAAGGGACGTTCCACGATGGCTACACCTTC
TRBV12-3/TRBV12-4	NA	TRBJ2-5	few	CASSFPQGGRLETQYF	TGTGCCAGCAGTTTCCCGCAGGGGGGGCGGCTAGAGACCCAGTACTTC
TRBV25-1	NA	TRBJ1-3	once	CASSGDAHTIYF	TGTGCCAGCAGTGGGGATGCTCACACCATATATTTT
TRBV20-1	NA	TRBJ1-5	few	CSARVNGAQPQHF	TGCAGTGCTAGAGTGAACGGGGCTCAGCCCCAGCATTTT
TRBV6-5	TRBD1	TRBJ1-5	NA	CASSLGQGGEPQHF	TGTGCCAGCAGTTTAGGACAGGGGGGGGAGCCCCAGCATTTT
TRBV3-1	NA	TRBJ1-1	many	CASSQQRLTEAFF	TGTGCCAGCAGCCAACAGAGGCTCACTGAAGCTTTCTTT
TRBV12-3/TRBV12-4	TRBD1	TRBJ2-2	NA	CANTYRGTNAGELFF	TGTGCCAACACCTACAGGGGGACGAACGCCGGGGAGCTGTTTTTT
TRBV20-1	NA	TRBJ1-2	many	CSARGAGGHRDYGYTF	TGCAGTGCTAGAGGGGCCGGAGGTCACCGAGACTATGGCTACACCTTC
TRBV12-5	NA	TRBJ2-3	NA	CASGLLLVRTDTQYF	TGTGCTAGTGGGCTACTTCTGGTTCGCACAGATACGCAGTATTTT
TRBV7-2	NA	TRBJ2-1	many	CASSYTNRPNEQFF	TGTGCCAGCAGCTATACAAACAGGCCTAATGAGCAGTTCTTC
TRBV29-1	NA	TRBJ2-7	few	CSVVWPSYEQYF	TGCAGCGTTGTTTGGCCCTCCTACGAGCAGTACTTC
TRBV5-1	TRBD1	TRBJ1-6	many	CASSLDGQGTNSPLHF	TGCGCCAGCAGCCTAGACGGACAGGGAACGAATTCACCCCTCCACTTT
TRBV5-5	NA	TRBJ1-2	NA	CASSPRGHYGYTF	TGTGCCAGCAGCCCCCGGGGACACTATGGCTACACCTTC
TRBV29-1	NA	TRBJ2-3	many	CSVEGRGSDTQYF	TGCAGCGTTGAAGGACGGGGTTCAGATACGCAGTATTTT
TRBV11-3	TRBD2	TRBJ2-1	many	CASSSQVSGNGNEQFF	TGTGCCAGCAGCTCCCAGGTGAGCGGGAATGGAAATGAGCAGTTCTTC
TRBV24-1	TRBD1	TRBJ1-5	many	CATSDSGTGGNQPQHF	TGTGCCACCAGTGATTCGGGGACAGGGGGCAATCAGCCCCAGCATTTT
TRBV29-1	NA	TRBJ2-1	many	CSVEDGQITHFF	TGCAGCGTTGAAGACGGTCAGATCACCCATTTCTTC
TRBV20-1	NA	TRBJ1-6	NA	CSARDRNGYSPLHF	TGCAGTGCTAGAGATAGGAATGGGTACTCACCCCTCCACTTT
TRBV9	TRBD2	TRBJ2-1	NA	CASSLGLAALNEQFF	TGTGCCAGCAGCCTTGGACTAGCGGCCCTCAATGAGCAGTTCTTC
TRBV13	NA	TRBJ2-1	few	CASSRRLVNEQFF	TGTGCCAGCAGCCGGAGACTAGTGAATGAGCAGTTCTTC
TRBV20-1	NA	TRBJ2-1	NA	CSALYSTSYNEQFF	TGCAGTGCCCTATATTCAACGTCCTACAATGAGCAGTTCTTC
TRBV12-3/TRBV12-4	TRBD1	TRBJ1-1	NA	CASSSGGALYTEAFF	TGTGCCAGCAGTTCAGGGGGCGCGTTGTACACTGAAGCTTTCTTT
TRBV7-2	NA	TRBJ2-3	many	CASSALGVDTQYF	TGTGCCAGCAGCGCCCTGGGAGTTGATACGCAGTATTTT
TRBV2	NA	TRBJ2-1	many	CASSDYNEQFF	TGTGCCAGCAGTGACTACAATGAGCAGTTCTTC
TRBV4-1	TRBD1	TRBJ2-1	NA	CASSQLWTGGDGQFF	TGCGCCAGCAGCCAACTATGGACAGGGGGTGATGGGCAGTTCTTC
TRBV4-1	NA	TRBJ2-7	many	CASSQVVSGLGHEQYF	TGCGCCAGCAGCCAAGTCGTATCAGGCCTAGGCCACGAGCAGTACTTC
TRBV28	TRBD1	TRBJ2-5	few	CASSLVGQGFETQYF	TGTGCCAGCAGTTTAGTGGGACAGGGGTTTGAGACCCAGTACTTC
TRBV6-1	NA	TRBJ1-2	many	CASSVRGDYGYTF	TGTGCCAGCAGTGTTCGGGGGGACTATGGCTACACCTTC
TRBV6-2/TRBV6-3	TRBD1	TRBJ2-5	few	CASSTGTGGGETQYF	TGTGCCAGCAGTACCGGGACAGGGGGCGGGGAGACCCAGTACTTC
TRBV6-1	TRBD1	TRBJ1-6	NA	CASSERQGGNSPLHF	TGTGCCAGCAGTGAACGACAGGGGGGTAATTCACCCCTCCACTTT
TRBV29-1	NA	TRBJ1-3	few	CSVEDPAGIGNTIYF	TGCAGCGTTGAAGATCCGGCAGGGATAGGAAACACCATATATTTT
TRBV12-5	TRBD1	TRBJ2-2	NA	CASGSGTAENTGELFF	TGTGCTAGTGGTTCCGGGACAGCAGAAAACACCGGGGAGCTGTTTTTT
TRBV11-2	NA	TRBJ1-4	many	CASSSSEKLFF	TGTGCCAGCAGCTCCTCGGAAAAACTGTTTTTT
TRBV10-3	NA	TRBJ2-7	many	CAISEPGRHEQYF	TGTGCCATCAGTGAGCCGGGCCGTCACGAGCAGTACTTC
TRBV18	NA	TRBJ1-1	many	CASSLPNTEAFF	TGTGCCAGCAGCTTACCCAACACTGAAGCTTTCTTT
TRBV2	NA	TRBJ1-2	many	CASREGSAGGYTF	TGTGCCAGCAGGGAAGGATCGGCGGGCGGCTACACCTTC
TRBV4-2	NA	TRBJ1-1	many	CASSQKHDTEAFF	TGTGCCAGCAGCCAAAAACATGACACTGAAGCTTTCTTT
TRBV12-3/TRBV12-4	TRBD1	TRBJ2-3	many	CASSDSQGADTQYF	TGTGCCAGCAGTGACAGCCAGGGGGCAGATACGCAGTATTTT
TRBV6-1	NA	TRBJ1-5	many	CASHRAFSGNQPQHF	TGTGCCAGCCACCGGGCCTTTAGTGGCAATCAGCCCCAGCATTTT
TRBV12-3/TRBV12-4	TRBD2	TRBJ2-7	many	CASSFSAGVGEQYF	TGTGCCAGCAGTTTCTCAGCGGGGGTTGGAGAGCAGTACTTC
TRBV11-2	TRBD2	TRBJ2-1	medium-sized	CASSLLAGGLDEQFF	TGTGCCAGCAGCTTACTAGCGGGGGGGCTTGATGAGCAGTTCTTC
TRBV7-6	NA	TRBJ1-2	NA	CASSLESGKANYGYTF	TGTGCCAGCAGCTTAGAATCGGGAAAAGCTAACTATGGCTACACCTTC
TRBV11-2	NA	TRBJ1-4	many	CASSLGRAGTNEKLFF	TGTGCCAGCAGCTTAGGCAGGGCGGGGACTAATGAAAAACTGTTTTTT
TRBV7-3	NA	TRBJ2-5	many	CASSLTGEETQYF	TGTGCCAGCAGCTTAACAGGGGAAGAGACCCAGTACTTC
TRBV7-2	NA	TRBJ2-5	NA	CASSYRLESKETQYF	TGTGCCAGCAGCTACCGTCTAGAATCGAAAGAGACCCAGTACTTC